These 24 T cell receptor beta chains were sequenced from one sample in a study of blood T cell repertoires in COVID-19. Sequenced by immunoSEQ multiplex PCR; TCRdb stores in-frame clones only, minus some. The sample shows about 50,000 clones, around 88% of them seen only once. The sequenced material came from peripheral blood. These receptors all come from a woman in her sixties with acute or convalescent COVID-19.

A few counts support this clone. The chain is built from TRBV28 and TRBJ1-2; 8 positions agree with TRBD1. V lost 3 bases, J lost 8 bases, and 11 bases stayed unmatched. The germline V gene encodes CDR1 MDHEN and CDR2 SYDVKM. The CDR3 runs 15 residues. CDR3 loop: CASSFGTGGPSGYTF. The DNA of the CDR3 is TGTGCCAGCAGTTTCGGGACAGGAGGCCCATCGGGCTACACCTTC.

The rearrangement uses TRBV2 and TRBJ1-1, with a tentative D call TRBD1 (6 bases). The CDR3 is made up of 15 amino acids. The germline V and J ends were trimmed by 6 bases and 0 bases, with 14 bases remaining between them. In germline, CDR1 is SNHLY, CDR2 FYNNEI. CDR3 protein: CASRERTVMNTEAFF. CDR3 sequence (DNA): TGTGCCAGCAGGGAGAGGACAGTCATGAACACTGAAGCTTTCTTT. The variable domain in full, completed from reference TRBV2 and TRBJ1-1, reads EPEVTQTPSHQVTQMGQEVILRCVPISNHLYFYWYRQILGQKVEFLVSFYNNEISEKSEIFDDQFSVERPDGSNFTLKIRSTKLEDSAMYFCASRERTVMNTEAFFGQGTRLTVV.

This chain joins TRBV10-3 and TRBJ1-1; 9 bases line up with TRBD1. The CDR3 sequence is 16 residues long. The junction had 12 bases not matched to a gene; V was cut back by 6 bases and J by 4 bases. In germline, CDR1 is ENHRY, CDR2 SYGVKD. This CDR3 reads CAISQGPGTGRTEAFF. In nucleotides, the CDR3 is TGTGCCATCAGCCAAGGCCCCGGGACAGGGCGCACTGAAGCTTTCTTT.

The CDR3 here is CAWSVFEQGATRREQYF. Written as DNA, the CDR3 is TGTGCCTGGAGTGTATTTGAACAGGGGGCTACAAGAAGGGAGCAGTACTTC. The chain employs TRBV30 and TRBJ2-7; 9 bases line up with TRBD1. Germline-derived CDR1 and CDR2 are GTSNPN and SVGIG (reference sequence). V lost 0 bases and J lost 7; bases outside the gene matches: 16. CDR3 length equals 17 residues.

Only a few counts were recorded for this clone. The chain has TRBV5-1 and TRBJ1-5; 8 bases map to TRBD1. This CDR3 spans 16 amino acids. From germline, CDR1 is SGHRS and CDR2 YFSETQ. The V and J ends lost 4 bases and 7 bases, in that order; junction bases with no gene match: 13. The CDR3, as DNA: TGCGCCAGCAGCGTGGGACAGGTCGGTTCTGGACAGCCCCAGCATTTT. It yields the protein CASSVGQVGSGQPQHF.

This clone was seen only once. The rearrangement uses TRBV5-1 and TRBJ1-2; 8 bases fit TRBD1. This CDR3 has 14 amino acids. Germline V lookup: CDR1 SGHRS, CDR2 YFSETQ. The J segment lost 3 bases and the V segment lost 2 bases, leaving 3 bases of the junction unmatched. The CDR3 reads CASSFTGGDYGYTF. In DNA form, the CDR3 reads TGCGCCAGCAGCTTTACAGGGGGAGACTATGGCTACACCTTC. Full variable domain (rest looked up from reference TRBV5-1 and TRBJ1-2): KAGVTQTPRYLIKTRGQQVTLSCSPISGHRSVSWYQQTPGQGLQFLFEYFSETQRNKGNFPGRFSGRQFSNSRSEMNVSTLELGDSALYLCASSFTGGDYGYTFGSGTRLTVV.

The genes are TRBV29-1 and TRBJ1-1; D ambiguous. The CDR3 has 13 residues. CDR1 and CDR2 (germline): SQVTM, ANQGSEA. Trimming removed 6 bases from V and 3 bases from J, with 14 bases in between. Here the CDR3 DNA reads TGCAGCGTCCGCCAAATGGGAGACACTGAAGCTTTCTTT. This gives the protein CSVRQMGDTEAFF.

In its sample, this clone was seen once. The chain combines TRBV10-3 with TRBJ1-2; 8 bases are a match to TRBD1. The CDR3 extends over 15 amino acids. The germline V gene encodes CDR1 ENHRY and CDR2 SYGVKD. Trimming at V came to 3 bases and at J to 2 bases, leaving 5 bases not matched to a gene. The DNA for the CDR3 is TGTGCCATCAGTGACCAGGACAGGGCCAACTATGGCTACACCTTC. Translation: CAISDQDRANYGYTF.

The chain couples TRBV3-1 (or the pseudogene TRBV3-2) to TRBJ2-3, with TRBD2 matching 7 bases. V was pared by 4 bases and J by 2 bases, with 6 bases of the junction left unmatched. The CDR3 covers 15 residues. Germline CDR1 reads LGHDT; CDR2 reads YNNKEL (reference sequence). The CDR3 loop reads CASSRPGGPTDTQYF. CDR3 DNA: TGTGCCAGCAGCCGCCCGGGAGGCCCCACAGATACGCAGTATTTT.

CDR3 nucleotide sequence: TGTGCCACCAGGGGTGGGTACACTGAAGCTTTCTTT. Its protein is CATRGGYTEAFF. J is TRBJ1-1 and V is TRBV19; D is perhaps TRBD1 (6 bases). Germline lookup yields CDR1 LNHDA and CDR2 SQIVND (reference sequence). Trimming took off 10 bases at V and 3 bases at J, with 12 bases between the two ends. This CDR3 contains 12 residues.

The genes are TRBV12-3 or TRBV12-4 and TRBJ1-1; tentatively, D is TRBD1 (5 bases). The CDR3 consists of 13 residues. Trimming removed 7 bases at V and 4 bases at J, with 13 bases between. Here the CDR3 DNA reads TGTGCCAGCACCATCGTTAGGGGCACTGAAGCTTTCTTT. Encoded protein: CASTIVRGTEAFF.

This rearrangement joins TRBV5-8 to TRBJ1-2; D is uncertain. The CDR3 spans 15 residues. Trimming took 6 bases from V and 0 from J, leaving 15 bases between them. The germline gives CDR1 SGHTS, CDR2 YDEGEE. This CDR3 reads CASKRVRASNYGYTF. In DNA form, the CDR3 reads TGTGCCAGCAAGAGGGTCCGGGCGTCTAACTATGGCTACACCTTC.

V usage is TRBV9 and J usage is TRBJ1-3, with 11 bases identical to TRBD1. Germline CDR1 SGDLS, CDR2 YYNGEE. The CDR3 covers 17 residues. J gave up 0 bases and V 4 bases, and 6 bases lay outside the gene matches. In nucleotides, the CDR3 is TGTGCCAGCAGCCCCAGGACAGGGGGCCGCTCTGGAAACACCATATATTTT. Encoded protein: CASSPRTGGRSGNTIYF.

The chain recombines TRBV11-2 with TRBJ1-1; TRBD1 aligns across 8 bases. Germline V lookup: CDR1 SGHAT, CDR2 FQNNGV. CDR3 length: 13 amino acids. V lost 5 bases and J lost 5; bases outside the gene matches: 4. CDR3 residues: CASSLRQGTEAFF. CDR3 in DNA: TGTGCCAGCAGCCTGCGACAGGGGACTGAAGCTTTCTTT.

The V and J genes are TRBV12-5 and TRBJ1-1; 7 nucleotides align to TRBD1. This CDR3 region has 16 residues. CDR1 is LGHNT, CDR2 FRNRAP, per germline. V shed 1 base, J shed 2 bases, and the junction held 7 bases outside the gene matches. The CDR3, as DNA: TGTGCTAGTGGTTTGGGTGGTCAGGGGGTAAACACTGAAGCTTTCTTT. This sequence encodes CASGLGGQGVNTEAFF.

The J gene is TRBJ2-7, the V gene TRBV15; tentative D call: TRBD2 (5 bases). Germline CDR1 and CDR2: LNHNV and YYDKDF (reference sequence). The CDR3 consists of 13 residues. V lost 4 bases to trimming and J lost 2 bases, with 9 bases between them. This CDR3 reads CATSTGSTYEQYF. The CDR3 region has the DNA TGTGCCACCAGCACGGGGTCTACCTACGAGCAGTACTTC.

The rearrangement links TRBV29-1 to TRBJ2-1, with 12 positions matching TRBD2. J was trimmed by 2 bases and V by 7 bases; bases with no gene match: 12. This CDR3 is built from 17 residues. In germline, CDR1 is SQVTM, CDR2 ANQGSEA. The CDR3 DNA reads TGCAGCGCCGGAGGGGCTAGCGGGAGGGCCGCCTACAATGAGCAGTTCTTC. As protein: CSAGGASGRAAYNEQFF.

The chain has TRBV18 and TRBJ2-1; 12 bases map to TRBD2. Germline CDR1 is KGHSH and CDR2 is LQKENI. The CDR3 is 16 residues long. J was trimmed by 1 base and V by 3 bases; bases with no gene match: 1. The CDR3 region is CASSPTSGGSYNEQFF. In DNA form, the CDR3 reads TGTGCCAGCTCACCTACTAGCGGGGGGTCCTACAATGAGCAGTTCTTC.

A few counts support this clone. This chain connects TRBV19 to TRBJ2-7; 7 positions match TRBD2. Germline values: CDR1 LNHDA, CDR2 SQIVND (reference sequence). With V trimmed by 5 bases and J by 6 bases, 10 bases remained unmatched. This CDR3 has 14 residues. CDR3 amino acids: CASSVVGGPGEQYF. The CDR3 region has the DNA TGTGCCAGTAGTGTGGTGGGAGGGCCAGGCGAGCAGTACTTC.

The chain combines TRBV5-1 with TRBJ1-3; TRBD1 is a possible D gene (5 bases). The V end lost 0 bases, the J end lost 1 base, and 5 bases lay between the germline ends. The CDR3 runs to 14 residues. CDR1 and CDR2 (germline): SGHRS, YFSETQ. In nucleotides, the CDR3 is TGCGCCAGCAGCTTGGCAGGGTCTGGAAACACCATATATTTT. Translation: CASSLAGSGNTIYF. Full variable domain (remainder filled in from reference TRBV5-1 and TRBJ1-3): KAGVTQTPRYLIKTRGQQVTLSCSPISGHRSVSWYQQTPGQGLQFLFEYFSETQRNKGNFPGRFSGRQFSNSRSEMNVSTLELGDSALYLCASSLAGSGNTIYFGEGSWLTVV.

J is TRBJ1-2 and V is TRBV13; D is undetermined. Deletions cut 0 bases from V and 2 bases from J, with 10 bases between. CDR3 size: 15 residues. The V gene's germline CDR1 is PRHDT and CDR2 FYEKMQ (reference sequence). CDR3 DNA sequence: TGTGCCAGCAGCTTAGGCAGGAGGACGAACTATGGCTACACCTTC. This encodes CASSLGRRTNYGYTF.

This clone was seen only a few times. The V and J genes are TRBV19 and TRBJ1-2, with TRBD1 matching over 7 bases. Losses at the gene ends were 4 bases for V and 4 bases for J; bases not matched to a gene: 6. This CDR3 is 14 amino acids long. Germline CDR1 LNHDA, CDR2 SQIVND (reference sequence). DNA for the CDR3: TGTGCCAGTAGTAAACCCGGGACAGTCTATGGCTACACCTTC. Its protein product is CASSKPGTVYGYTF.

The gene calls are TRBV5-4 and TRBJ1-1; D gene unclear. The germline V and J ends were trimmed by 4 bases and 4 bases, with 14 bases remaining between them. Germline V gene sequence: CDR1 SGHNT, CDR2 YYREEE (reference sequence). This CDR3 is built from 14 residues. The CDR3 spells CASSLRESGTEAFF. The CDR3 DNA reads as TGTGCCAGCAGCCTCCGAGAGTCGGGCACTGAAGCTTTCTTT. The variable domain in full, completed from reference TRBV5-4 and TRBJ1-1, reads ETGVTQSPTHLIKTRGQQVTLRCSSQSGHNTVSWYQQALGQGPQFIFQYYREEENGRGNFPPRFSGLQFPNYSSELNVNALELDDSALYLCASSLRESGTEAFFGQGTRLTVV.

The V and J genes are TRBV19 and TRBJ1-1, with TRBD1 identical over 8 bases. This CDR3 has 16 residues. V shed 6 bases, J shed 2 bases, and the junction held 11 bases outside the gene matches. CDR1 and CDR2 from the germline V gene are LNHDA and SQIVND (reference sequence). The DNA of the CDR3 is TGTGCCAGTAGCCTCGGACAGGGAAGATCCAACACTGAAGCTTTCTTT. Translating gives CASSLGQGRSNTEAFF.